This T cell receptor (beta chain) comes out of a study of PD-L1 blockade in urothelial cancer. Overall study: Atezolizumab therapy began for patients in the mid-2010s, dosed at 1,200 mg intravenously every 3 weeks.

Time point here: peripheral blood 6 weeks after treatment start. The CDR3 is 16 amino acids. Germline CDR1 is SGDLS and CDR2 is YYNGEE. Trimming took 4 bases from V and 0 from J, leaving 17 bases between them. Profiled with immunoSEQ multiplex PCR; TCRdb holds only in-frame clones, not every one. In the table there are 72,000 or so clones, around nine tenths of which are singletons. The chain combines TRBV9 with TRBJ2-7; tentatively, D is TRBD2 (6 bases). The receptor was derived from a man aged 55 to 70 with urothelial cancer. The sequencing here drew on PBMCs, taken around atezolizumab (anti-PD-L1) treatment. The CDR3 DNA reads TGTGCCAGCAGCCCCCACCCCGGGACTCGCTCCTACGAGCAGTACTTC. Amino acid sequence: CASSPHPGTRSYEQYF.